This T cell receptor beta chain originates from a study of tissue T cells after allogeneic stem cell transplantation. J was trimmed by 2 bases and V by 4 bases; bases with no gene match: 3. The CDR3 extends over 15 amino acids. Looked up from germline, CDR1 is WSHSY and CDR2 is SAAADI. TCRdb's table, derived via immunoSEQ multiplex PCR, lists solely in-frame clones and lacks some. The table shows about 42,000 clones, with just under 95% occurring only once. Here the sequenced sample was blood, taken before transplantation. The sequence was collected from a woman aged 40-70 years who later had graft-versus-host disease after an allogeneic stem cell transplant. V is TRBV10-2 and J is TRBJ1-5, with 9 bases matching TRBD1. The CDR3: CASSAWTGGNQPQHF. The CDR3 DNA follows: TGCGCCAGCAGTGCATGGACAGGGGGCAATCAGCCCCAGCATTTT.